This T cell receptor beta chain is drawn from a study of shared clonotypes between healthy human individuals. Study-wide background: CD4 naive and CD4 memory each took three plates per donor, while CD8 naive took two and CD8 memory one.

About this clone: Its specificity is unknown.

Per the germline V gene, CDR1 is MDHEN and CDR2 is SYDVKM. V gave up 4 bases and J gave up 0 bases, with 18 bases separating them. CDR3 length: 17 residues. CD45RA-negative memory and CD45RA+ naive subsets were split from the CD4+ cells. General observations from the study: The expectation was that sequencing depth would affect clonotype sharing among donors.

In the study's own analysis: Quality scores were absent from the junction-only immunoSEQ sequences, so filtering differed. Assay: immunoSEQ multiplex PCR; the TCRdb copy retains only in-frame clones and omits some. That table is the source of V, J and clone size, and D and trimming were worked out from the DNA. The data contain approximately 1,500,000 clones, approximately 97% of them seen just once; the ten biggest clones take up more than 0.9%. The sample consisted of naive CD4+ T cells sorted from blood. As for subset: CD45RA+ positively selected. The clonotype comes from a man under 40 in good health. The V gene is TRBV28, the J gene TRBJ1-1; D perhaps matches TRBD1 (6 bases). CDR3 amino acids: CASSSLLQGPVNTEAFF. The DNA for the CDR3 is TGTGCCAGCAGTTCATTATTACAGGGTCCCGTGAACACTGAAGCTTTCTTT.